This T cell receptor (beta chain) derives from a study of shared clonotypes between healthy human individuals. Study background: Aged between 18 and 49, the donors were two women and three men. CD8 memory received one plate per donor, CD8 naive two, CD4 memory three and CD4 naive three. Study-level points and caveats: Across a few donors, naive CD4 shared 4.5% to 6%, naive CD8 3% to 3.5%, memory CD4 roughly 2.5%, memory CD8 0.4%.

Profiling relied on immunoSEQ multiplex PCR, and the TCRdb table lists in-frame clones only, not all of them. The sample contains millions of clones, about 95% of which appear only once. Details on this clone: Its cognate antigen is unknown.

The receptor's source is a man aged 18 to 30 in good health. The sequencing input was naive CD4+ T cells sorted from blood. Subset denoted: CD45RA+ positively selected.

CDR3 loop: CASSLAGGPVTEAFF. As DNA, the CDR3 is TGTGCCAGCAGTTTAGCGGGGGGTCCGGTCACTGAAGCTTTCTTT. The chain couples TRBV28 to TRBJ1-1; maybe TRBD1 (5 bases). This CDR3 has 15 residues. Germline V gene data show CDR1 as MDHEN and CDR2 as SYDVKM. Trimming shortened V by 2 bases and J by 4 bases, and 14 bases separated the two germline ends.